The clone carrying this TCR beta chain was recorded a few times. The data originate from a study of T-cell memory formation after mild COVID-19. In germline, CDR1 is MNHEY, CDR2 SVGAGI. J gave up 9 bases and V 5 bases, and 11 bases lay outside the gene matches. This CDR3 region has 16 residues. TCRdb re-called the 5' RACE reads with MiXCR, one entry per CDR3 protein. The sample shows fewer than 150,000 distinct CDR3 sequences, 14% to 15% of them seen only once. The origin of this receptor is an adult woman who had mild COVID-19 (a few samples of this study predate the infection). Cell type and time point are not known. The chain joins TRBV6-5 to TRBJ2-1; 12 nucleotides line up with TRBD2. The sequenced sample consisted of PBMCs or a T cell subset sorted from them (not recorded which). CDR3 DNA sequence: TGTGCCAGCAGTGAGAGACTAGCGGGGGACCCTGGTGAGCAGTTCTTC. It translates to CASSERLAGDPGEQFF.